These T cell receptor beta chains were read from a single sample in a study of blood T cell repertoires in COVID-19. Data came from immunoSEQ multiplex PCR; TCRdb stores just in-frame clones and leaves some out. The sample shows over 80,000 clones, roughly 80% of them seen only once. The sequenced material came from peripheral blood. These receptors all stem from a woman aged 45 to 65 with acute or convalescent COVID-19. The CDR3 runs from the conserved cysteine through the conserved F or W. A D gene is named only where the DNA matches it firmly. Clone size is not always given. Where it is, it says once, few, many or a class for expanded clones.

v_call	d_call	j_call	cdr3_length	clone_size	cdr3_aa	cdr3_nt
TRBV6-5	TRBD2	TRBJ2-3	15	.	CASTRSGGQVDTQYF	TGTGCCAGCACCAGAAGCGGGGGGCAGGTAGATACGCAGTATTTT
TRBV3-1/TRBV3-2	.	TRBJ1-1	13	.	CASSPDRPSEAFF	TGTGCCAGCAGCCCCGACAGACCTTCTGAAGCTTTCTTT
TRBV7-9	.	TRBJ2-5	14	.	CASSDIDSRETQYF	TGTGCCAGCAGCGATATCGACAGCAGAGAGACCCAGTACTTC
TRBV30	.	TRBJ1-1	13	.	CAWKLQGTTEAFF	TGTGCCTGGAAACTTCAGGGGACAACTGAAGCTTTCTTT
TRBV15	.	TRBJ2-7	13	.	CATSRESNAKQYF	TGTGCCACCAGCAGAGAGTCCAACGCGAAGCAGTACTTC
TRBV4-3	TRBD1	TRBJ1-3	15	once	CASSLFRGSGNTIYF	TGCGCCAGCAGCCTTTTCAGGGGGTCCGGAAACACCATATATTTT
TRBV29-1	TRBD2	TRBJ2-5	14	.	CSVGVRGASETQYF	TGCAGCGTGGGGGTGCGGGGGGCATCAGAGACCCAGTACTTC
TRBV2	.	TRBJ1-2	13	.	CASSVQVHSGYTF	TGTGCCAGCAGTGTACAGGTCCACTCTGGCTACACCTTC
TRBV23-1	TRBD1	TRBJ1-1	15	.	CASSQPTGGYTEAFF	TGCGCCAGCAGTCAACCGACAGGGGGGTACACTGAAGCTTTCTTT
TRBV4-2	.	TRBJ2-2	16	.	CASSQDLDRFTGELFF	TGTGCCAGCAGCCAAGATCTTGACAGATTCACCGGGGAGCTGTTTTTT
TRBV14	TRBD1	TRBJ1-1	18	.	CASSEGRPNRGLNTEAFF	TGTGCCAGCAGCGAAGGGAGGCCTAACAGGGGGTTGAACACTGAAGCTTTCTTT
TRBV5-1	.	TRBJ1-3	15	.	CASSLDEGSGNTIYF	TGCGCCAGCAGCTTGGATGAGGGCTCTGGAAACACCATATATTTT
TRBV2	.	TRBJ1-1	15	.	CASSGQNLLNTEAFF	TGTGCCAGCAGCGGACAGAACCTTCTGAACACTGAAGCTTTCTTT
TRBV6-6	TRBD1	TRBJ1-1	14	few	CASSDRGPGTEAFF	TGTGCCAGCAGCGACAGGGGGCCGGGCACTGAAGCTTTCTTT
TRBV2	TRBD1	TRBJ1-2	12	.	CASQGQDYGYTF	TGTGCCAGCCAGGGACAGGACTATGGCTACACCTTC